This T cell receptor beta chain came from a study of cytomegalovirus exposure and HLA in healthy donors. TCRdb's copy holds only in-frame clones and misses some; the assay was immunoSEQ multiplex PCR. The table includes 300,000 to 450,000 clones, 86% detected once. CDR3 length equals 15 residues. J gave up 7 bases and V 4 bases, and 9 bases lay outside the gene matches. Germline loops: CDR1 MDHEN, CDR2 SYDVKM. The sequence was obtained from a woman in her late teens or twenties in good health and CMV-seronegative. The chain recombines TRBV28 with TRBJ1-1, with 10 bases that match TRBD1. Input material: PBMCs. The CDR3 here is CASSSTGQGRVEAFF. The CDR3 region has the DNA TGTGCCAGCAGTTCCACGGGACAGGGGAGGGTTGAAGCTTTCTTT.